This record covers a single T cell receptor beta chain. No antigen is known for it. The data derive from a study of CD8 T cells in ankylosing spondylitis. Notes on the study in general: Reactive arthritis synovial fluid and blood previously showed some of these motif variants.

V lost 4 bases to trimming and J lost 3 bases, with 20 bases between them. This CDR3 has 17 amino acids. Quantitative 5'-RACE with molecular barcodes generated TCR beta libraries. Each CDR3 protein gets one entry after TCRdb re-called the 5' RACE reads with MiXCR. The sample has 250,000 or so distinct CDR3 sequences; roughly a tenth are singletons. This receptor was taken from a male donor with ankylosing spondylitis or in good health (not recorded which). The sample taken for sequencing was blood, either unsorted or a sorted T cell fraction (not recorded which). The chain is built from TRBV12-3 or TRBV12-4 and TRBJ2-3, with D perhaps assigned TRBD1 or TRBD2 (6 bases each). The CDR3 region is CASSSGHEGGGTDTQYF. The CDR3 DNA reads as TGTGCCAGCAGTTCCGGCCATGAGGGGGGCGGAACAGATACGCAGTATTTT.